These 2 T cell receptor beta chains were sequenced from one sample in a study of T-cell reconstitution after alpha-beta-depleted transplantation in children. A library of TCRbeta sequences, prepared with unique molecular identifiers, was generated. A single record per CDR3 protein comes from TCRdb applying MiXCR to the PCR reads. The data show approximately 79,000 distinct CDR3 sequences, 15% to 20% seen once. The source was PBMCs, mostly from graft donor cells, collected 360 days after TCRalphabeta/CD19-depleted stem cell transplant. The source of these receptors is a male patient aged 2 to 9 who had a stem cell transplant for acute lymphoblastic leukemia, so the T cells may come from the graft donor.

The rearrangement uses TRBV10-3 and TRBJ1-5, with 8 bases matching TRBD1. The CDR3 is 15 amino acids. J was trimmed by 4 bases and V by 5 bases; bases with no gene match: 7. The germline V gene encodes CDR1 ENHRY and CDR2 SYGVKD. CDR3 sequence reads: CAISSRDRTNQPQHF. CDR3 DNA sequence: TGTGCCATCAGTAGCCGGGACAGGACGAATCAGCCCCAGCATTTT.

This chain connects TRBV27 to TRBJ2-5, with D perhaps assigned TRBD1 or TRBD2 (6 bases each). The germline V and J ends were trimmed by 4 bases and 3 bases, with 9 bases remaining between them. Germline CDR1 reads MNHEY; CDR2 reads SMNVEV (reference sequence). This CDR3 region has 13 residues. The CDR3 loop is CASSWGAEETQYF. The CDR3 DNA reads as TGTGCCAGCAGTTGGGGGGCTGAAGAGACCCAGTACTTC.